These 24 T cell receptor beta chains were sequenced from one sample in a study of blood T cell repertoires in COVID-19. Data came from immunoSEQ multiplex PCR; TCRdb stores just in-frame clones and leaves some out. Of approximately 53,000 clones in the sample, approximately 81% were seen once. The specimen sequenced was peripheral blood. These receptors all come from a woman of 80 years or more with COVID-19, enrolled during active disease.

Within the sample, this clone is medium-sized. The chain joins TRBV27 to TRBJ2-7; 7 positions agree with TRBD2. The CDR3 contains 15 residues. Germline trimming cut 0 bases from V and 1 base from J; bases unmatched to any gene: 3. Germline CDR1 MNHEY, CDR2 SMNVEV (reference sequence). CDR3 bases: TGTGCCAGCAGTTTATCGGGCGGGGGTTCCTACGAGCAGTACTTC. Encoded protein: CASSLSGGGSYEQYF.

This chain connects TRBV5-1 to TRBJ2-7, with TRBD2 identical over 7 bases. Trimming took 1 base from V and 3 from J; bases not matched to a gene: 7. The CDR3 spans 15 residues. Germline lookup yields CDR1 SGHRS and CDR2 YFSETQ. The CDR3 DNA reads TGCGCCAGCAGCTTGAGTGGGGAGGGATACTACGAGCAGTACTTC. Translated: CASSLSGEGYYEQYF.

The chain employs TRBV19 and TRBJ2-1; TRBD2 aligns across 11 bases. The germline V gene has CDR1 LNHDA and CDR2 SQIVND (reference sequence). The CDR3 is 15 amino acids. J gave up 12 bases and V 3 bases, and 10 bases lay outside the gene matches. Here the CDR3 reads CASSMWLAGGGGQFF. The CDR3 coding sequence is TGTGCCAGTAGTATGTGGCTAGCGGGAGGAGGAGGGCAGTTCTTC.

The J gene is TRBJ1-1, the V gene TRBV7-9; TRBD1 might be the D (5 bases). Germline CDR1 is SEHNR and CDR2 is FQNEAQ (reference sequence). Trimming took off 1 base at V and 2 bases at J, with 8 bases between the two ends. The CDR3 consists of 14 residues. The CDR3 DNA reads TGTGCCAGCAGCTTAGACAGGAGTAACACTGAAGCTTTCTTT. Translating it yields CASSLDRSNTEAFF.

This chain uses TRBV5-5 with TRBJ2-2, with D perhaps matching TRBD2 (5 bases). CDR3 length: 16 residues. CDR1 and CDR2 from the germline V gene are SGHKS and YYEKEE (reference sequence). Trimming shortened V by 4 bases and J by 4 bases, and 17 bases separated the two germline ends. For the CDR3, the DNA is TGTGCCAGCAGCCCATCGTTGGCGGGCACCACCGGGGAGCTGTTTTTT. Translating gives CASSPSLAGTTGELFF.

Of note for this clone: At one end the junction does not follow the germline gene, possibly because of a read error. The chain carries TRBV7-7 and TRBJ2-2; 7 bases are a match to TRBD2. The germline gives CDR1 SSHAT, CDR2 FNYEAQ (reference sequence). The CDR3 is 14 amino acids. Here the CDR3 DNA reads TGTGCTAGCAGCAGCGGGATAGTCACCGGGGAGCTGTTTTTT. Encoded protein: CASSSGIVTGELFF.

This chain links TRBV6-4 with TRBJ2-1, with TRBD2 matching 7 bases. V trimming: 5 bases; J trimming: 4 bases; junction bases outside the gene matches: 14. The CDR3 loop spans 17 amino acids. The germline V gene encodes CDR1 MRHNA and CDR2 SNTAGT. CDR3: CASSKAGGASGYNEQFF. The CDR3 DNA follows: TGTGCCAGCAGTAAAGCCGGGGGAGCTAGCGGATACAATGAGCAGTTCTTC.

The gene calls are TRBV5-8 and TRBJ2-7; TRBD2 matches at 8 bases. The V gene's germline CDR1 is SGHTS and CDR2 YDEGEE. V shed 4 bases and J 2 bases; nucleotides not matched to a gene: 2. The CDR3 loop spans 13 amino acids. CDR3 nucleotides: TGTGCCAGCAGCAGTAGCGGGACCTACGAGCAGTACTTC. Translated, it gives CASSSSGTYEQYF.

The rearrangement links TRBV30 to TRBJ1-5; D is unclear. The germline gives CDR1 GTSNPN, CDR2 SVGIG (reference sequence). The CDR3 is 13 residues long. V was shortened by 2 bases and J by 3 bases, with 8 bases between the two germline ends. The DNA for the CDR3 is TGTGCCTGGAGTAACGGGGTCAATCAGCCCCAGCATTTT. Its translation: CAWSNGVNQPQHF.

This chain joins TRBV5-1 and TRBJ1-1; D gene uncertain. Trimming pared 0 bases from V and 1 base from J, leaving 7 bases between. This CDR3 contains 14 residues. CDR1 is SGHRS and CDR2 is YFSETQ in the germline V gene. CDR3 in amino acids: CASSLVTGNTEAFF. CDR3 bases: TGCGCCAGCAGCTTGGTGACGGGGAACACTGAAGCTTTCTTT.

J is TRBJ2-7 and V is TRBV27, with TRBD1 matching over 9 bases. There are 14 residues in the CDR3. J gave up 4 bases and V 6 bases, and 7 bases lay outside the gene matches. Germline CDR1 MNHEY, CDR2 SMNVEV (reference sequence). The CDR3 DNA follows: TGTGCCAGCAGAATACAGGGGGCGAGATACGAGCAGTACTTC. It codes for CASRIQGARYEQYF.

The gene calls are TRBV3-1 (or the pseudogene TRBV3-2) and TRBJ2-2; possibly TRBD2 for D (5 bases). Germline lookup yields CDR1 LGHDT and CDR2 YNNKEL (reference sequence). V was shortened by 2 bases and J by 1 base, with 5 bases between the two germline ends. This CDR3 has 14 residues. For the CDR3, the DNA is TGTGCCAGCAGCCAACGGGGGAACACCGGGGAGCTGTTTTTT. This codes for CASSQRGNTGELFF.

This clone was counted between two and nine times. The chain uses TRBV6-6 and TRBJ1-1; tentatively, D is TRBD1 (5 bases). In germline, CDR1 is MNHNY, CDR2 SVGAGI (reference sequence). The CDR3 loop spans 13 amino acids. Deletions cut 2 bases from V and 8 bases from J, with 12 bases between. In DNA form, the CDR3 reads TGTGCCAGCAGTTACGAGGCGCGGGGCGAAGCTTTCTTT. The encoded protein is CASSYEARGEAFF.

CDR3 loop: CAWSVPGQGNEQFF. CDR3 coding DNA: TGTGCCTGGAGTGTACCGGGACAGGGGAATGAGCAGTTCTTC. The chain couples TRBV30 to TRBJ2-1; TRBD1 aligns across 10 bases. The CDR3 totals 14 residues. The junction had 3 bases not matched to a gene; V was cut back by 0 bases and J by 7 bases. Germline V gene lookup returns CDR1 GTSNPN and CDR2 SVGIG (reference sequence).

This clone was seen a single time. The rearrangement uses TRBV6-5 and TRBJ2-1; tentatively, D is TRBD2 (6 bases). CDR3 size: 14 residues. Germline-derived CDR1 and CDR2 are MNHEY and SVGAGI. Trimming took off 4 bases at V and 0 bases at J, with 7 bases between the two ends. CDR3 sequence reads: CASSWDFSYNEQFF. CDR3 DNA: TGTGCCAGCAGTTGGGACTTCTCCTACAATGAGCAGTTCTTC.

The chain combines TRBV27 with TRBJ2-1, with D perhaps matching TRBD1 (5 bases). The CDR3 is 14 residues long. V lost 3 bases and J 5 bases, leaving 11 bases between the germline ends. Germline V CDR1 and CDR2: MNHEY, SMNVEV (reference sequence). The DNA of the CDR3 is TGTGCCAGCAGTTTCGGCAGGGCCAACAATGAGCAGTTCTTC. Its protein is CASSFGRANNEQFF.

This chain uses TRBV27 with TRBJ2-5; TRBD1 matches 9 bases. V was clipped by 4 bases and J by 4 bases; unmatched bases: 4. CDR1 and CDR2 from the germline V gene are MNHEY and SMNVEV (reference sequence). This CDR3 is built from 14 residues. DNA of the CDR3: TGTGCCAGCAGTTATTCGACAGGGGGAGAGACCCAGTACTTC. This codes for CASSYSTGGETQYF.

The rearrangement joins TRBV21-1 to TRBJ2-5; the D segment call TRBD2 is taken from the table without a DNA check. TRBV21-1 constitutes a pseudogene. The CDR3 is 13 residues long. The CDR3 DNA is TGTGCCAGCCGACTAGCGGGGCAAGAGACCCAGTACTTC. It specifies CASRLAGQETQYF.

The chain employs TRBV24-1 and TRBJ2-1; 9 bases line up with TRBD2. This CDR3 spans 17 amino acids. Germline V gene sequence: CDR1 KGHDR, CDR2 SFDVKD. V lost 2 bases and J lost 0; bases outside the gene matches: 4. The CDR3: CATSDSGLAFSYNEQFF. CDR3 DNA: TGTGCCACCAGTGATTCGGGACTAGCATTCTCCTACAATGAGCAGTTCTTC.

The rearrangement uses TRBV6-6 and TRBJ2-7, with a weak D call TRBD1 (6 bases). The CDR3 runs 14 residues. In germline, CDR1 is MNHNY, CDR2 SVGAGI (reference sequence). Trimming removed 5 bases from V and 5 bases from J, with 16 bases in between. CDR3 amino acids: CASSRTASGHEQYF. Here the CDR3 DNA reads TGTGCCAGCAGTCGGACAGCCTCAGGCCACGAGCAGTACTTC.

The chain has TRBV29-1 and TRBJ2-3; the D gene is possibly TRBD2 (5 bases). V lost 5 bases and J 3 bases, leaving 9 bases between the germline ends. The CDR3 covers 12 residues. Per the germline V gene, CDR1 is SQVTM and CDR2 is ANQGSEA. The CDR3 bases are TGCAGCGTTCCCACGGGGACAGATACGCAGTATTTT. Its translation is CSVPTGTDTQYF.

This rearrangement joins TRBV7-9 to TRBJ2-7, with 7 bases that match TRBD2. The V gene's germline CDR1 is SEHNR and CDR2 FQNEAQ (reference sequence). V dropped 1 base and J dropped 4; count of bases not matched to a gene: 10. The CDR3 sequence is 16 residues long. The CDR3 region has the DNA TGTGCCAGCAGCTTAGGCGCCGCGGGAGCATCGTACGAGCAGTACTTC. This sequence encodes CASSLGAAGASYEQYF.

This clone has a handful of counts. The rearrangement links TRBV11-2 to TRBJ1-4, with D tentatively TRBD1 (5 bases). Germline values: CDR1 SGHAT, CDR2 FQNNGV. There are 15 residues in the CDR3. V gave up 5 bases and J gave up 3 bases, with 13 bases separating them. The CDR3 loop is CASSGTGGSNEKLFF. The CDR3 DNA follows: TGTGCCAGCAGCGGAACCGGGGGTTCTAATGAAAAACTGTTTTTT.

V is TRBV12-3 or TRBV12-4 and J is TRBJ2-7, with a possible D match to TRBD1 (6 bases). Trimming took 6 bases from V and 1 from J, leaving 10 bases between them. This CDR3 is built from 13 residues. In DNA, the CDR3 is TGTGCCAGCAGACGGGACATATCCTACGAGCAGTACTTC. It codes for CASRRDISYEQYF.